The 11 T cell receptor beta chains below come from one sample, sequenced in a study of technical replicates of blood from several donors. The protocol was immunoSEQ multiplex PCR, while the TCRdb copy is restricted to in-frame clones and leaves out a portion. Of about 72,000 clones in the sample, roughly 95% were seen once. The sequenced sample consisted of T cells isolated from PBMCs. The source is a human donor in good health.

The genes are TRBV4-1 and TRBJ2-3, with 11 bases that match TRBD1. Germline V CDR1 and CDR2: MGHRA, YSYEKL. Trimming at V came to 6 bases and at J to 4 bases, leaving 9 bases not matched to a gene. The CDR3 has 16 residues. The CDR3 DNA sequence: TGCGCCAGCAGGGGCACGGACAGGGGGCTCGCAGATACGCAGTATTTT. As protein: CASRGTDRGLADTQYF.

This chain links TRBV4-1 with TRBJ2-5, with D tentatively TRBD2 (5 bases). The CDR3 covers 14 residues. CDR1 is MGHRA and CDR2 is YSYEKL in the germline V gene. V lost 3 bases, J lost 1 base, and 9 bases lay in between. The CDR3 bases are TGCGCCAGCAGCCACCGCGGGCTCCAAGAGACCCAGTACTTC. Translation gives CASSHRGLQETQYF.

This sequence joins TRBV2 and TRBJ2-5, with TRBD1 matching over 8 bases. V shed 6 bases and J 1 base; nucleotides not matched to a gene: 7. From germline, CDR1 is SNHLY and CDR2 FYNNEI. The CDR3 is 15 amino acids. The CDR3 reads CASSVQTGGQETQYF. The CDR3 region has the DNA TGTGCCAGCAGCGTACAAACAGGGGGCCAAGAGACCCAGTACTTC.

V gene TRBV7-9 combines with J gene TRBJ2-7; 7 bases line up with TRBD1. Germline values: CDR1 SEHNR, CDR2 FQNEAQ (reference sequence). This CDR3 has 16 amino acids. The V gene end was trimmed by 4 bases and the J gene end by 3 bases; junction bases not matched to a gene: 12. The CDR3 here is CASSSGKGQTYYEQYF. The DNA of the CDR3 is TGTGCCAGCAGCTCCGGCAAGGGACAGACATACTACGAGCAGTACTTC.

The chain carries TRBV18 and TRBJ1-2, with D maybe TRBD1 (5 bases). This CDR3 contains 13 residues. The germline CDR1 and CDR2 sequences are KGHSH and LQKENI. V lost 6 bases to trimming and J lost 5 bases, with 13 bases between them. The CDR3 spells CASSPDTTYGYTF. The CDR3 DNA sequence: TGTGCCAGCTCCCCGGACACGACATATGGCTACACCTTC.

The chain carries TRBV4-2 and TRBJ1-3, with D unclear. This CDR3 comprises 15 residues. V lost 0 bases, J lost 1 base, and 7 bases lay in between. Germline V gene data show CDR1 as LGHNA and CDR2 as YNFKEQ. DNA of the CDR3: TGTGCCAGCAGCCAAGACCCGGGGTCTGGAAACACCATATATTTT. Its translation is CASSQDPGSGNTIYF.

The J gene is TRBJ1-3, the V gene TRBV25-1, with D perhaps matching TRBD1 (6 bases). Trimming removed 10 bases at V and 4 bases at J, with 17 bases between. Germline CDR1 is MGHDK and CDR2 is SYGVNS. The CDR3 is 14 residues long. CDR3 residues: CATIGGSYGNTIYF. CDR3 DNA sequence: TGTGCCACCATAGGGGGATCATACGGAAACACCATATATTTT. The full variable domain, completed using reference TRBV25-1 and TRBJ1-3, is EADIYQTPRYLVIGTGKKITLECSQTMGHDKMYWYQQDPGMELHLIHYSYGVNSTEKGDLSSESTVSRIRTEHFPLTLESARPSHTSQYLCATIGGSYGNTIYFGEGSWLTVV.

The genes are TRBV6-6 and TRBJ1-2; TRBD1 matches 7 bases. The CDR3 runs 13 residues. Germline-derived CDR1 and CDR2 are MNHNY and SVGAGI (reference sequence). Trimming at V came to 2 bases and at J to 4 bases, leaving 1 base not matched to a gene. As DNA, the CDR3 is TGTGCCAGCAGTTACGGGACAGTCTATGGCTACACCTTC. Its translation: CASSYGTVYGYTF.

The chain is built from TRBV2 and TRBJ1-5, with 8 bases lining up with TRBD1. CDR1 and CDR2 (germline): SNHLY, FYNNEI. V trimming: 6 bases; J trimming: 3 bases; junction bases outside the gene matches: 4. This CDR3 region has 14 residues. The CDR3 loop is CASRRTGLNQPQHF. The DNA of the CDR3 is TGTGCCAGCAGGCGGACAGGGCTCAATCAGCCCCAGCATTTT.

This sequence joins TRBV30 and TRBJ2-3, with 7 bases identical to TRBD2. The CDR3 has 14 residues. V lost 3 bases to trimming and J lost 3 bases; unmatched junction nucleotides: 6. Germline CDR1 is GTSNPN and CDR2 is SVGIG (reference sequence). CDR3 residues: CAWSQAGLTDTQYF. CDR3 coding DNA: TGTGCCTGGAGCCAAGCGGGGCTGACAGATACGCAGTATTTT. The variable domain in full, with the rest retrieved from reference TRBV30 and TRBJ2-3, is SQTIHQWPATLVQPVGSPLSLECTVEGTSNPNLYWYRQAAGRGLQLLFYSVGIGQISSEVPQNLSASRPQDRQFILSSKKLLLSDSGFYLCAWSQAGLTDTQYFGPGTRLTVL.

V is TRBV2 and J is TRBJ2-3; 9 bases fit TRBD1. The V and J ends lost 6 bases and 4 bases, in that order; junction bases with no gene match: 11. Germline-derived CDR1 and CDR2 are SNHLY and FYNNEI. CDR3 size: 16 residues. This CDR3 is CASRPRTGATADTQYF. The CDR3 DNA is TGTGCCAGCAGGCCAAGGACAGGGGCGACCGCAGATACGCAGTATTTT.